Listed here are 23 T cell receptor beta chains from one sample, sequenced in a study of blood T cell repertoires in COVID-19. TCRdb's copy holds only in-frame clones and misses some; the assay was immunoSEQ multiplex PCR. Among 120,000 or so clones listed, 70% to 80% were seen once. The sequencing sample was made of peripheral blood. All receptors derive from a human donor in a cohort sampled during active COVID-19.

CDR3 in amino acids: CAISDRDTLKAFF. Here the CDR3 DNA reads TGTGCCATCAGTGATAGGGACACCCTTAAAGCTTTCTTT. The gene calls are TRBV10-3 and TRBJ1-1; D might be TRBD1 (6 bases). The CDR3 covers 13 residues. Germline V gene lookup returns CDR1 ENHRY and CDR2 SYGVKD. V dropped 3 bases and J dropped 9 bases, with 14 bases sitting between them.

This clone was counted between two and nine times. The chain is built from TRBV7-8 and TRBJ2-7; D might be TRBD2 (6 bases). Germline values: CDR1 SGHVS, CDR2 FQNEAQ. This CDR3 is 13 amino acids long. The V end was cut by 5 bases, the J end by 5 bases, with 13 bases between. CDR3 protein: CASSPVWGDEQYF. CDR3 nucleotide sequence: TGTGCCAGCAGCCCTGTATGGGGGGACGAGCAGTACTTC.

This clone has a handful of counts. The chain carries TRBV3-1 (or the pseudogene TRBV3-2) and TRBJ2-5; perhaps TRBD2 as D (6 bases). The germline CDR1 and CDR2 sequences are LGHDT and YNNKEL (reference sequence). V was trimmed by 0 bases and J by 3 bases, leaving 11 bases between them. CDR3 length equals 15 residues. The CDR3 DNA follows: TGTGCCAGCAGCCAAGATGTCGGGGGAAAAGAGACCCAGTACTTC. It encodes CASSQDVGGKETQYF.

The CDR3 is CASSSGQLYGYTF. CDR3 DNA: TGTGCCAGCAGCTCAGGACAGCTCTATGGCTACACCTTC. V usage is TRBV5-4 and J usage is TRBJ1-2; maybe TRBD1 (6 bases). This CDR3 region has 13 residues. The germline gives CDR1 SGHNT, CDR2 YYREEE (reference sequence). Trimming cost V 3 bases and J 4 bases, with 10 bases left between them.

This rearrangement joins TRBV7-9 to TRBJ2-1; TRBD1 aligns across 10 bases. Per the germline V gene, CDR1 is SEHNR and CDR2 is FQNEAQ (reference sequence). V dropped 5 bases and J dropped 5; count of bases not matched to a gene: 3. The CDR3 covers 14 residues. CDR3 sequence (DNA): TGTGCCAGCAGCCTGGGACAGGGGAACAATGAGCAGTTCTTC. Its protein is CASSLGQGNNEQFF.

The chain uses TRBV7-9 and TRBJ1-4; D is possibly TRBD1 (6 bases). Germline V lookup: CDR1 SEHNR, CDR2 FQNEAQ (reference sequence). The CDR3 totals 18 residues. V lost 1 base and J 0 bases, leaving 15 bases between the germline ends. The CDR3 reads CASSLEGHRAATNEKLFF. As DNA, the CDR3 is TGTGCCAGCAGCTTAGAGGGCCACAGGGCTGCAACTAATGAAAAACTGTTTTTT.

The chain links TRBV2 to TRBJ2-7; tentative D call: TRBD2 (5 bases). V was shortened by 2 bases and J by 5 bases, with 13 bases between the two germline ends. CDR1 and CDR2 (germline): SNHLY, FYNNEI. CDR3 length: 14 amino acids. The CDR3 sequence: CASSERGSIHEQYF. The CDR3 region has the DNA TGTGCCAGCAGTGAACGGGGTAGTATCCACGAGCAGTACTTC. Full variable domain (outside the CDR3, taken from reference TRBV2 and TRBJ2-7): EPEVTQTPSHQVTQMGQEVILRCVPISNHLYFYWYRQILGQKVEFLVSFYNNEISEKSEIFDDQFSVERPDGSNFTLKIRSTKLEDSAMYFCASSERGSIHEQYFGPGTRLTVT.

This sequence joins TRBV6-5 and TRBJ2-7; 7 bases fit TRBD2. The germline V gene encodes CDR1 MNHEY and CDR2 SVGAGI. With V trimmed by 2 bases and J by 2 bases, 6 bases remained unmatched. This CDR3 is 15 amino acids long. CDR3 loop: CASSYGLAATYEQYF. DNA for the CDR3: TGTGCCAGCAGTTACGGGCTAGCGGCTACCTACGAGCAGTACTTC.

The V gene is TRBV12-3 or TRBV12-4, the J gene TRBJ2-3, with D uncertain. Between the trimmed V and J ends, which lost 3 bases and 14 bases, there was a span of 12 bases. This CDR3 comprises 11 residues. For the CDR3, the DNA is TGTGCCAGCAGTTTTGCGAACGTTCGGTATTTT. This sequence encodes CASSFANVRYF.

The chain uses TRBV5-4 and TRBJ1-1; maybe TRBD1 (6 bases). CDR3 length: 14 amino acids. Germline V gene lookup returns CDR1 SGHNT and CDR2 YYREEE (reference sequence). V was shortened by 2 bases and J by 0 bases, with 8 bases between the two germline ends. DNA for the CDR3: TGTGCCAGCAGCTTAAGGGACATGAACACTGAAGCTTTCTTT. Protein product: CASSLRDMNTEAFF.

This clone showed up just a few times. An end of the junction differs from the germline gene, which may be a read error. The V call is TRBV5-4, the J call TRBJ2-7; D call uncertain. This CDR3 spans 12 amino acids. CDR1 and CDR2 from the germline V gene are SGHNT and YYREEE (reference sequence). CDR3 sequence (DNA): TGTGCCAGCAGCTTGGATACAGCTCTTAAGGTCTTC. Translation: CASSLDTALKVF.

The rearrangement joins TRBV7-2 to TRBJ2-7; D is perhaps TRBD1 (6 bases). The germline V and J ends were trimmed by 4 bases and 2 bases, with 18 bases remaining between them. The germline V gene has CDR1 SGHTA and CDR2 FQGNSA. The CDR3 runs to 16 residues. The CDR3: CASSSYFSGQPYEQYF. In nucleotides, the CDR3 is TGTGCCAGCAGCTCATATTTCTCGGGACAACCCTACGAGCAGTACTTC.

In this sample, this clone turned up a few times. The J gene is TRBJ2-7, the V gene TRBV3-1 (or the pseudogene TRBV3-2), with no clear D. The CDR3 is 15 amino acids. Looked up from germline, CDR1 is LGHDT and CDR2 is YNNKEL (reference sequence). The V and J ends lost 1 base and 5 bases respectively, with 15 bases between them. CDR3 in DNA: TGTGCCAGCAGCCAAGGATTTAGATCGTCCGACGAGCAGTACTTC. Its protein is CASSQGFRSSDEQYF.

The chain links TRBV11-2 to TRBJ1-4; no firm D call. Germline V CDR1 and CDR2: SGHAT, FQNNGV. This CDR3 has 14 amino acids. The ends were cut back, 6 bases at V and 7 bases at J, with 15 bases in the middle. In DNA, the CDR3 is TGTGCCAGCAGACCCGGGTCTTACTTTGAAAAACTGTTTTTT. It specifies CASRPGSYFEKLFF. Complete variable domain (other parts from reference TRBV11-2 and TRBJ1-4): EAGVAQSPRYKIIEKRQSVAFWCNPISGHATLYWYQQILGQGPKLLIQFQNNGVVDDSQLPKDRFSAERLKGVDSTLKIQPAKLEDSAVYLCASRPGSYFEKLFFGSGTQLSVL.

This chain connects TRBV15 to TRBJ2-7; TRBD2 matches 8 bases. This CDR3 has 15 residues. Germline lookup yields CDR1 LNHNV and CDR2 YYDKDF (reference sequence). Trimming removed 0 bases from V and 2 bases from J; junction bases left unmatched: 3. The CDR3 bases are TGTGCCACCAGCAGAGAGAGCGGGAGCCCCTACGAGCAGTACTTC. Its protein is CATSRESGSPYEQYF.

The rearrangement joins TRBV5-1 to TRBJ2-7; maybe TRBD1 (6 bases). Germline-derived CDR1 and CDR2 are SGHRS and YFSETQ. The CDR3 extends over 15 amino acids. Trimming pared 6 bases from V and 3 bases from J, leaving 19 bases between. CDR3 loop: CASTALDSLNYEQYF. CDR3 in DNA: TGCGCCAGCACAGCGTTGGACAGTTTAAACTACGAGCAGTACTTC.

J is TRBJ2-7 and V is TRBV27; D call uncertain. The CDR3 covers 14 residues. V lost 0 bases and J lost 2, with 8 bases in between. Per the germline V gene, CDR1 is MNHEY and CDR2 is SMNVEV (reference sequence). The CDR3 region is CASSLSSVPYEQYF. The CDR3 DNA is TGTGCCAGCAGTTTATCGTCAGTACCCTACGAGCAGTACTTC.

The V call is TRBV5-1, the J call TRBJ2-1, with a weak D call TRBD2 (5 bases). This CDR3 contains 14 residues. The germline V and J ends were trimmed by 2 bases and 5 bases, with 11 bases remaining between them. Germline CDR1 is SGHRS and CDR2 is YFSETQ. The CDR3 DNA follows: TGCGCCAGCAGCTTCGGAGACGGGAACAATGAGCAGTTCTTC. Protein sequence: CASSFGDGNNEQFF.

In its sample, this clone was seen a few times. The V gene is TRBV5-1, the J gene TRBJ2-5, with 9 bases that match TRBD2. The CDR3 is 16 amino acids. Germline V CDR1 and CDR2: SGHRS, YFSETQ. V dropped 3 bases and J dropped 5; count of bases not matched to a gene: 11. CDR3 residues: CASSSWDSGGRETQYF. The CDR3 DNA is TGCGCCAGCAGCTCGTGGGATAGCGGGGGACGGGAGACCCAGTACTTC.

The rearrangement joins TRBV5-6 to TRBJ1-1; D is perhaps TRBD1 (5 bases). This CDR3 has 14 amino acids. Trimming removed 2 bases from V and 6 bases from J, with 14 bases in between. CDR1 is SGHDT, CDR2 YYEEEE, per germline. The CDR3 loop reads CASSLDGGEAEAFF. The CDR3 DNA follows: TGTGCCAGCAGCTTAGACGGGGGGGAGGCTGAAGCTTTCTTT.

The CDR3 is CASTLHLEQYF. CDR3 coding DNA: TGTGCCAGCACCTTACATCTCGAGCAGTACTTC. This chain uses TRBV6-4 with TRBJ2-7; no definite D call. V lost 7 bases and J 6 bases, leaving 10 bases between the germline ends. The CDR3 runs to 11 residues. Germline values: CDR1 MRHNA, CDR2 SNTAGT.

The V gene is TRBV5-5, the J gene TRBJ2-7, with 10 nucleotides matching TRBD1. The CDR3 spans 15 residues. The germline gives CDR1 SGHKS, CDR2 YYEKEE (reference sequence). V trimming: 3 bases; J trimming: 4 bases; junction bases outside the gene matches: 7. The CDR3 protein is CASSSAGTGAYEQYF. The CDR3, as DNA: TGTGCCAGCAGCTCGGCCGGGACAGGGGCGTACGAGCAGTACTTC.

This chain connects TRBV6-6 to TRBJ2-4; 8 positions match TRBD1. V trimming: 4 bases; J trimming: 7 bases; junction bases outside the gene matches: 6. This CDR3 comprises 14 residues. Per germline, CDR1 MNHNY and CDR2 SVGAGI (reference sequence). The DNA for the CDR3 is TGTGCCAGCAGTTCCCTCCGGACAGGGAACATTCAGTACTTC. Protein sequence: CASSSLRTGNIQYF.